The present T cell receptor beta chain was sequenced within a study of T-cell memory formation after mild COVID-19. Study context: In these data, TCR clusters were largely donor specific.

TCRdb re-called the 5' RACE reads through MiXCR, storing one row per CDR3 protein. Seen here are under 110,000 distinct CDR3 sequences, around 12% observed once, and the top ten hold approximately 30%. The sample taken for sequencing was PBMCs or a T cell subset sorted from them (not recorded which). The TCR originated in an adult woman who had mild COVID-19 (a few samples of this study predate the infection). Cell type and time point are not known.

Here the CDR3 reads CAISESSRGHNEQFF. The CDR3 nucleotides are TGTGCCATCAGTGAGTCCTCCCGGGGGCACAATGAGCAGTTCTTC. This chain links TRBV10-3 with TRBJ2-1; D possibly uses TRBD1 or TRBD2 (6 bases each). This CDR3 spans 15 amino acids. V was pared by 0 bases and J by 5 bases, with 11 bases between. CDR1 and CDR2 (germline): ENHRY, SYGVKD.